The source of this TCR beta chain is a study of Graves' ophthalmopathy and Graves' hyperthyroidism. Study at large: Specimen type is peripheral blood, obtained at initial diagnosis before any treatment. Study observations and caveats: Most expanded clonotypes in thyroid above 0.001 frequency also showed up in blood.

V lost 4 bases, J lost 3 bases, and 19 bases lay in between. The CDR3 has 17 residues. Germline V CDR1 and CDR2: SGHDT, YYEEEE. Hyperthyroidism patients, all newly diagnosed, had under 2 months' duration and ages of 18 to 65. Researchers turned away patients with other autoimmune diseases, uncontrolled infections, pregnancy or lactation. This clonotype was counted between two and nine times. Its antigen is not known. The authors amplified TCR beta CDR3 regions, and they did so from RNA transcripts for repertoire sequencing. First-round RT-PCR relied on HTBI primers, and a second-round multiplex PCR came next. TCRdb fed the multiplex PCR reads into MiXCR, producing one record per CDR3 protein. Among 500,000 to 700,000 distinct CDR3 sequences listed, about a fifth were seen once.

This clonotype originated in a woman between 18 and 29 years old with stable Graves' hyperthyroidism. Some clones in this sample may be carry-over from other donors' samples. Sequencing was done on a sample of peripheral blood. J is TRBJ2-2 and V is TRBV5-6; tentatively, D is TRBD1 (5 bases). CDR3 residues: CASSHARTRTYTGELFF. CDR3 nucleotide sequence: TGTGCCAGCAGCCACGCCCGGACACGCACCTACACCGGGGAGCTGTTTTTT.